One sample yielded the 4 T cell receptor beta chains listed below, sequenced in a study of blood T cell repertoires in COVID-19. Here immunoSEQ multiplex PCR was the method, and the copy in TCRdb shows in-frame clones only, minus some. The sample carries approximately 250,000 clones, about 83% recorded once. Sequencing was carried out using peripheral blood. These receptors were obtained from a woman older than 75 with COVID-19, enrolled during active disease.

A remark on this clone: The junction does not match germline at one end; this may be a read error. The chain recombines TRBV6-5 with TRBJ2-5; 11 bases map to TRBD2. The CDR3 covers 15 residues. Germline V lookup: CDR1 MNHEY, CDR2 SVGAGI. This CDR3 is CASSPNGKASGGRDF. The CDR3 DNA is TGTGCCAGCAGTCCTAATGGGAAGGCTAGCGGGGGGCGGGACTTC.

This sequence joins TRBV12-2 and TRBJ1-3; the table calls TRBD1, which could not be checked here. TRBV12-2 corresponds to a pseudogene. This CDR3 is 17 amino acids long. The CDR3 region is CASRPRDRGGSGNTIYF. The CDR3 DNA is TGTGCAAGTCGCCCCCGGGACAGGGGTGGATCAGGAAACACCATATATTTT.

The chain joins TRBV28 to TRBJ1-2, with TRBD1 identical over 9 bases. Unmatched junction bases numbered 5, after V lost 6 bases and J lost 3 bases. Germline values: CDR1 MDHEN, CDR2 SYDVKM. CDR3 length: 14 amino acids. This CDR3 reads CASRRQGVDYGYTF. The DNA for the CDR3 is TGTGCCAGCAGGAGACAGGGGGTAGACTATGGCTACACCTTC.

The CDR3 protein is CASSLAAVLADGYTF. CDR3 coding DNA: TGTGCCAGCAGCTTGGCGGCGGTGCTCGCTGATGGCTACACCTTC. The J gene is TRBJ1-2, the V gene TRBV5-6; D not resolved. V was shortened by 0 bases and J by 6 bases, with 15 bases between the two germline ends. The CDR3 is 15 amino acids. Looked up from germline, CDR1 is SGHDT and CDR2 is YYEEEE.